The 29 T cell receptor beta chains in this list originate from one sample, sequenced in a study of identical twins. TCRdb re-called the 5' RACE reads through MiXCR, storing one row per CDR3 protein. The table lists 240,000 or so distinct CDR3 sequences, about 10% of them singletons. The sample comprised memory T cells sorted from blood. The receptors were sampled from a man aged 45-65 years in good health.

In this sample, this clonotype turned up many times. The V call is TRBV7-2, the J call TRBJ2-2; D is unclear. CDR3 length: 13 residues. The V gene lost 0 bases and the J gene lost 5 bases, with 4 bases spanning the gap. Germline V CDR1 and CDR2: SGHTA, FQGNSA. CDR3 protein: CASSLAGTGELFF. The CDR3 nucleotides read TGTGCCAGCAGCTTAGCAGGGACCGGGGAGCTGTTTTTT.

This clonotype has ten or more counts. The V call is TRBV27, the J call TRBJ2-5, with D unresolved. Trimming stripped 5 bases from V and 0 bases from J, with 13 bases between. CDR3 length: 15 residues. From germline, CDR1 is MNHEY and CDR2 SMNVEV (reference sequence). As DNA, the CDR3 is TGTGCCAGCAGTCCACAGATAGCAGACCAAGAGACCCAGTACTTC. It specifies CASSPQIADQETQYF.

This rearrangement joins TRBV7-2 to TRBJ2-7; either TRBD1 or TRBD2 may supply D (5 bases each). Germline V gene lookup returns CDR1 SGHTA and CDR2 FQGNSA. This CDR3 is built from 14 residues. V was trimmed by 6 bases and J by 2 bases, leaving 14 bases between them. CDR3 residues: CASSPPGTPYEQYF. CDR3 coding DNA: TGTGCCAGCAGTCCACCTGGGACCCCCTACGAGCAGTACTTC.

This clonotype has ten or more counts. The chain has TRBV15 and TRBJ2-1; 11 bases are shared with TRBD2. From germline, CDR1 is LNHNV and CDR2 YYDKDF (reference sequence). Trimming took 1 base from V and 3 from J; bases not matched to a gene: 5. The CDR3 has 17 residues. The CDR3 here is CATSRVASGGFYNEQFF. As DNA, the CDR3 is TGTGCCACCAGCAGAGTGGCTAGCGGGGGGTTCTACAATGAGCAGTTCTTC.

This clonotype appeared a few times. CDR3 nucleotide sequence: TGCAGTGCTAGGGCCGAAGCGGGGGCATTCTACGAGCAGTACTTC. Protein: CSARAEAGAFYEQYF. This chain links TRBV20-1 with TRBJ2-7, with TRBD2 matching 8 bases. V gave up 3 bases and J gave up 3 bases; unmatched junction bases: 10. Germline lookup yields CDR1 DFQATT and CDR2 SNEGSKA (reference sequence). This CDR3 comprises 15 residues.

This clonotype was found many times. The chain employs TRBV28 and TRBJ2-1; possibly TRBD1 or TRBD2 for D (5 bases each). Trimming took 5 bases from V and 6 from J, leaving 23 bases between them. Germline V gives CDR1 MDHEN, CDR2 SYDVKM. This CDR3 spans 17 amino acids. CDR3 protein: CASSVAGRRGSLNEQFF. The DNA for the CDR3 is TGTGCCAGCAGTGTCGCGGGTCGTAGGGGTTCCCTCAATGAGCAGTTCTTC.

There are many counts of this clonotype. The chain links TRBV5-1 to TRBJ1-2; D may be TRBD1 (6 bases). The CDR3 extends over 13 amino acids. The V end was cut by 0 bases, the J end by 8 bases, with 11 bases between. CDR1 is SGHRS, CDR2 YFSETQ, per germline. The CDR3 DNA sequence: TGCGCCAGCAGCTTGGCGTCAGGGGTCGGCTACACCTTC. It encodes CASSLASGVGYTF.

This clonotype has ten or more counts. The gene calls are TRBV4-3 and TRBJ2-1; D is unclear. Trimming removed 2 bases at V and 4 bases at J, with 6 bases between. The CDR3 totals 13 residues. Germline values: CDR1 LGHNA, CDR2 YSLEER. CDR3 sequence reads: CASSQQKYNEQFF. CDR3 DNA sequence: TGCGCCAGCAGCCAACAGAAATACAATGAGCAGTTCTTC.

This clonotype showed up many times. J is TRBJ1-1 and V is TRBV5-1; TRBD1 matches at 7 bases. Germline assignment: CDR1 SGHRS and CDR2 YFSETQ. The J segment lost 4 bases and the V segment lost 7 bases, leaving 10 bases of the junction unmatched. CDR3 length equals 14 residues. CDR3 in amino acids: CASYRQGGSTEAFF. CDR3 DNA sequence: TGCGCCAGCTATAGACAGGGCGGGAGCACTGAAGCTTTCTTT.

This clonotype was seen a handful of times. The chain has TRBV5-1 and TRBJ2-6; 8 positions match TRBD2. The CDR3 has 18 residues. The V gene's germline CDR1 is SGHRS and CDR2 YFSETQ. Trimming took 3 bases from V and 3 from J; bases not matched to a gene: 11. The CDR3 bases are TGCGCCAGCAGCTCCGCATCCCGGGCGGGAGGTGGGGCCAACGTCCTGACTTTC. It yields the protein CASSSASRAGGGANVLTF.

The chain couples TRBV11-2 to TRBJ2-1; TRBD1 agrees at 9 bases. The CDR3 is made up of 13 amino acids. V lost 2 bases, J lost 9 bases, and 2 bases stayed unmatched. CDR1 and CDR2 (germline): SGHAT, FQNNGV. CDR3 in amino acids: CASSLTGGFEQFF. The CDR3 region has the DNA TGTGCCAGCAGCTTAACAGGGGGCTTTGAGCAGTTCTTC.

V usage is TRBV18 and J usage is TRBJ2-7; 9 positions agree with TRBD1. Per germline, CDR1 KGHSH and CDR2 LQKENI. V trimming: 3 bases; J trimming: 1 base; junction bases outside the gene matches: 7. This CDR3 is built from 16 residues. The CDR3, as DNA: TGTGCCAGCTCACCGAAACCGGGACAGGGTTCCTACGAGCAGTACTTC. Protein product: CASSPKPGQGSYEQYF.

The chain is built from TRBV7-9 and TRBJ2-1; D possibly corresponds to TRBD1 (6 bases). The CDR3 spans 13 residues. Germline V CDR1 and CDR2: SEHNR, FQNEAQ (reference sequence). Trimming removed 5 bases from V and 5 bases from J, with 10 bases in between. CDR3 nucleotide sequence: TGTGCCAGCAGCGTCCGGGACAACAATGAGCAGTTCTTC. Translation: CASSVRDNNEQFF.

The chain is built from TRBV5-6 and TRBJ1-1, with 9 bases that match TRBD1. Trimming at V came to 5 bases and at J to 4 bases, leaving 3 bases not matched to a gene. This CDR3 is 13 amino acids long. Germline values: CDR1 SGHDT, CDR2 YYEEEE. In nucleotides, the CDR3 is TGTGCCAGCAGAGGGACAGGGAGCACTGAAGCTTTCTTT. It is translated as CASRGTGSTEAFF.

This clonotype was seen ten or more times. The CDR3 is CASSAQTANYGYTF. In DNA form, the CDR3 reads TGTGCCAGCAGCGCGCAAACGGCTAACTATGGCTACACCTTC. This rearrangement joins TRBV9 to TRBJ1-2; D gene unclear. Trimming took off 3 bases at V and 0 bases at J, with 9 bases between the two ends. The germline V gene encodes CDR1 SGDLS and CDR2 YYNGEE. The CDR3 covers 14 residues.

This clonotype has ten or more counts. This chain joins TRBV11-2 and TRBJ2-6; D could derive from TRBD1 or TRBD2 (5 bases each). V gave up 10 bases and J gave up 4 bases, with 11 bases separating them. Germline-derived CDR1 and CDR2 are SGHAT and FQNNGV. There are 13 residues in the CDR3. CDR3 coding DNA: TGTGCCACCGGGGCAGCAGGGGCCAACGTCCTGACTTTC. Translating it yields CATGAAGANVLTF.

This clonotype was seen a few times. V and J are TRBV11-2 and TRBJ2-7, with TRBD2 identical over 11 bases. With 4 bases clipped from V and 3 bases from J, the junction kept 5 bases outside the gene matches. The CDR3 spans 15 residues. Germline CDR1 is SGHAT and CDR2 is FQNNGV. The CDR3 nucleotides read TGTGCCAGCAGCTCTGGGACTAGCGGATACTACGAGCAGTACTTC. Translation: CASSSGTSGYYEQYF.

This clonotype has a count of ten or more. The chain combines TRBV20-1 with TRBJ2-5, with TRBD2 matching over 15 bases. The junction had 12 bases not matched to a gene; V was cut back by 6 bases and J by 4 bases. The CDR3 length is 17 residues. CDR1 and CDR2 from the germline V gene are DFQATT and SNEGSKA (reference sequence). This CDR3 is CSARRTSGGAVRETQYF. CDR3 DNA: TGCAGTGCACGAAGGACTAGCGGGGGGGCTGTTAGAGAGACCCAGTACTTC.

This clonotype was observed many times. The chain joins TRBV10-3 to TRBJ1-2; tentative D call: TRBD1 (6 bases). V shed 6 bases and J shed 7 bases, with 24 bases lying between them. The CDR3 spans 16 residues. The germline gives CDR1 ENHRY, CDR2 SYGVKD. This chain's CDR3 is CAIRNEAGERVSGYTF. CDR3 DNA: TGTGCCATCAGGAACGAAGCAGGGGAACGGGTCTCTGGCTACACCTTC.

This clonotype was observed at least ten times. The rearrangement uses TRBV12-3 or TRBV12-4 and TRBJ2-5; TRBD1 matches at 9 bases. The CDR3 contains 14 residues. V shed 3 bases, J shed 5 bases, and the junction held 4 bases outside the gene matches. The CDR3 nucleotides read TGTGCCAGCAGTTTGGGACAGGGATATGAGACCCAGTACTTC. The encoded protein is CASSLGQGYETQYF.

CDR3 sequence reads: CASSFSGAKLVFPREQYF. The CDR3 bases are TGTGCCAGCAGCTTTTCAGGAGCTAAGTTGGTCTTTCCAAGGGAGCAGTACTTC. This sequence joins TRBV11-2 and TRBJ2-7; D gene unclear. V was cut by 3 bases and J by 7 bases, with 28 bases left in between. The CDR3 is 18 amino acids. Germline values: CDR1 SGHAT, CDR2 FQNNGV. The variable domain in full, completed from reference TRBV11-2 and TRBJ2-7, reads EAGVAQSPRYKIIEKRQSVAFWCNPISGHATLYWYQQILGQGPKLLIQFQNNGVVDDSQLPKDRFSAERLKGVDSTLKIQPAKLEDSAVYLCASSFSGAKLVFPREQYFGPGTRLTVT.

This clonotype was seen only a few times. The chain is built from TRBV7-2 and TRBJ2-7; the D is unclear. The CDR3 runs to 12 residues. The V and J ends lost 5 bases and 6 bases respectively, with 11 bases between them. Germline loops: CDR1 SGHTA, CDR2 FQGNSA. The CDR3 bases are TGTGCCAGCAGCGCCCCGAGTCCCGAGCAGTACTTC. Amino acid sequence: CASSAPSPEQYF.

This clonotype showed up just a few times. CDR3 region: CASSLQGTREDTQYF. The DNA of the CDR3 is TGTGCCAGCAGCTTGCAAGGGACTCGTGAGGATACGCAGTATTTT. The chain recombines TRBV5-4 with TRBJ2-3, with TRBD2 as a possible D gene (6 bases). CDR3 length: 15 residues. V was cut by 1 base and J by 6 bases, with 15 bases left in between. Germline lookup yields CDR1 SGHNT and CDR2 YYREEE (reference sequence).

This clonotype has more than one count but fewer than ten. The genes are TRBV5-5 and TRBJ2-2; D is unresolved. Germline V lookup: CDR1 SGHKS, CDR2 YYEKEE (reference sequence). The CDR3 loop spans 13 amino acids. V was pared by 4 bases and J by 5 bases, with 9 bases between. The CDR3 reads CASSPVRTGELFF. CDR3 nucleotides: TGTGCCAGCAGCCCAGTTCGGACCGGGGAGCTGTTTTTT.

The chain combines TRBV5-1 with TRBJ2-3; D call uncertain. This CDR3 spans 14 amino acids. CDR1 SGHRS and CDR2 YFSETQ come from the germline V gene. V lost 3 bases to trimming and J lost 2 bases, with 10 bases between them. The CDR3 nucleotides read TGCGCCAGCAGCTACGATCAACCCACAGATACGCAGTATTTT. Residues: CASSYDQPTDTQYF.

This clonotype appeared once. The rearrangement joins TRBV20-1 to TRBJ2-1; a possible D gene is TRBD2 (6 bases). V was shortened by 1 base and J by 3 bases, with 13 bases between the two germline ends. Germline CDR1 and CDR2: DFQATT and SNEGSKA (reference sequence). This CDR3 contains 15 residues. Here the CDR3 DNA reads TGCAGTGCTAGAGGGGGGAATAGCGGCTACAATGAGCAGTTCTTC. Protein sequence: CSARGGNSGYNEQFF.

This clonotype occurred a few times. This chain connects TRBV6-2 or TRBV6-3 to TRBJ2-4; 11 positions agree with TRBD2. Looked up from germline, CDR1 is MNHEY and CDR2 is SVGEGT. V lost 0 bases to trimming and J lost 8 bases; unmatched junction nucleotides: 3. The CDR3 totals 15 residues. CDR3 bases: TGTGCCAGCAGTTACTCAACTAGCGGGGGCGACATTCAGTACTTC. It specifies CASSYSTSGGDIQYF.

This clonotype was observed a few times. The V call is TRBV19, the J call TRBJ2-2; weak D call: TRBD2 (5 bases). The CDR3 has 13 amino acids. Germline V gene sequence: CDR1 LNHDA, CDR2 SQIVND (reference sequence). V was shortened by 3 bases and J by 6 bases, with 8 bases between the two germline ends. CDR3 in DNA: TGTGCCAGTAGTATCGGGGATGCCGGGGAGCTGTTTTTT. This encodes CASSIGDAGELFF.

CDR3 in DNA: TGCAGTGCTAGAGCAGGACCTGGGAAAAAACTGTTTTTT. It specifies CSARAGPGKKLFF. V is TRBV20-1 and J is TRBJ1-4, with no clear D. The CDR3 has 13 amino acids. V was cut by 1 base and J by 9 bases, with 12 bases left in between. From germline, CDR1 is DFQATT and CDR2 SNEGSKA (reference sequence).